The 24 T cell receptor beta chains below come from one sample, sequenced in a study of shared clonotypes between healthy human individuals. Libraries were prepared by immunoSEQ multiplex PCR; TCRdb keeps only in-frame clonotypes and omits some of them. The profile shows over a million clones, around three quarters of them singletons. The material sequenced was memory CD4+ T cells from PBMCs. Subset described: CD45RA-negative fraction. All receptors derive from a man aged 18 to 29 in good health. Some clones in this sample may be carry-over from other donors' samples.

This chain joins TRBV5-1 and TRBJ2-6; D is ambiguous. This CDR3 has 19 amino acids. The germline V gene encodes CDR1 SGHRS and CDR2 YFSETQ. V lost 4 bases and J 0 bases, leaving 20 bases between the germline ends. The CDR3 region is CASSPQPTSVSSGANVLTF. The CDR3 DNA reads as TGCGCCAGCAGCCCCCAGCCGACATCGGTGAGCTCTGGGGCCAACGTCCTGACTTTC.

This chain's CDR3 is CASSQGTDTEAFF. CDR3 sequence (DNA): TGTGCCAGCAGCCAAGGGACGGACACTGAAGCTTTCTTT. The J gene is TRBJ1-1, the V gene TRBV11-3; perhaps TRBD1 as D (5 bases). V dropped 5 bases and J dropped 3 bases, with 10 bases sitting between them. The CDR3 length is 13 residues. CDR1 is SGHNT and CDR2 is YENEEA in the germline V gene.

The J gene is TRBJ1-2, the V gene TRBV9; TRBD1 matches 7 bases. V dropped 0 bases and J dropped 4; count of bases not matched to a gene: 6. This CDR3 spans 15 amino acids. Germline V gene data show CDR1 as SGDLS and CDR2 as YYNGEE. The CDR3 nucleotides read TGTGCCAGCAGCGTAGGTGGGGACAGCTTCTATGGCTACACCTTC. Amino acid sequence: CASSVGGDSFYGYTF. Supplemented by reference TRBV9 and TRBJ1-2, the full variable domain reads DSGVTQTPKHLITATGQRVTLRCSPRSGDLSVYWYQQSLDQGLQFLIQYYNGEERAKGNILERFSAQQFPDLHSELNLSSLELGDSALYFCASSVGGDSFYGYTFGSGTRLTVV.

V gene TRBV11-2 combines with J gene TRBJ2-5, with TRBD2 matching 9 bases. V gave up 5 bases and J gave up 7 bases; unmatched junction bases: 5. This CDR3 has 13 residues. In germline, CDR1 is SGHAT, CDR2 FQNNGV. The CDR3 spells CASSGGLAATQYF. The CDR3 bases are TGTGCCAGCAGCGGGGGACTAGCCGCGACCCAGTACTTC. Full variable domain (missing parts from reference TRBV11-2 and TRBJ2-5): EAGVAQSPRYKIIEKRQSVAFWCNPISGHATLYWYQQILGQGPKLLIQFQNNGVVDDSQLPKDRFSAERLKGVDSTLKIQPAKLEDSAVYLCASSGGLAATQYFGPGTRLLVL.

The V and J genes are TRBV2 and TRBJ2-7; 11 bases line up with TRBD2. The CDR3 covers 18 residues. Trimming removed 7 bases from V and 6 bases from J; junction bases left unmatched: 20. CDR1 and CDR2 (germline): SNHLY, FYNNEI. The CDR3 loop is CASIPGPGASGRFTEQYF. The CDR3 nucleotides read TGTGCCAGCATCCCGGGCCCCGGGGCTAGCGGGAGGTTTACCGAGCAGTACTTC.

The gene calls are TRBV29-1 and TRBJ1-4; D gene uncertain. Trimming shortened V by 7 bases and J by 0 bases, and 18 bases separated the two germline ends. Germline assignment: CDR1 SQVTM and CDR2 ANQGSEA. This CDR3 has 16 residues. The CDR3, as DNA: TGCAGCGCCACTACGGGGTCCTCATCAACTAATGAAAAACTGTTTTTT. Protein: CSATTGSSSTNEKLFF.

The gene calls are TRBV11-3 and TRBJ2-5; D is perhaps TRBD2 (6 bases). The CDR3 spans 15 residues. V was clipped by 1 base and J by 3 bases, with 12 bases between them. Germline CDR1 reads SGHNT; CDR2 reads YENEEA. In nucleotides, the CDR3 is TGTGCCAGCAGCTTAGGACTCGGGGGTGAAGAGACCCAGTACTTC. Translated: CASSLGLGGEETQYF.

The CDR3 loop reads CASSISQGTLYEQYF. DNA for the CDR3: TGTGCCAGTAGTATATCCCAGGGGACCCTCTACGAGCAGTACTTC. The chain employs TRBV19 and TRBJ2-7, with D maybe TRBD1 (6 bases). Germline CDR1 LNHDA, CDR2 SQIVND (reference sequence). V was cut by 2 bases and J by 3 bases, with 14 bases left in between. This CDR3 has 15 residues.

V is TRBV5-1 and J is TRBJ1-1; a weak D match, TRBD1 (6 bases). The CDR3 is 14 residues long. The ends were cut back, 4 bases at V and 1 base at J, with 11 bases in the middle. Germline V CDR1 and CDR2: SGHRS, YFSETQ. The CDR3 DNA is TGCGCCAGCAGCAGAGGGGACACGAACACTGAAGCTTTCTTT. It codes for CASSRGDTNTEAFF.

This clone occurred once. In nucleotides, the CDR3 is TGTGCCAGCAGCTTCACGGGAGGCAATGAGCAGTTCTTC. Translated, it gives CASSFTGGNEQFF. J is TRBJ2-1 and V is TRBV11-2; TRBD2 aligns across 7 bases. This CDR3 is 13 amino acids long. The V gene end was trimmed by 3 bases and the J gene end by 6 bases; junction bases not matched to a gene: 2. From germline, CDR1 is SGHAT and CDR2 FQNNGV. Variable domain in full (rest from reference TRBV11-2 and TRBJ2-1): EAGVAQSPRYKIIEKRQSVAFWCNPISGHATLYWYQQILGQGPKLLIQFQNNGVVDDSQLPKDRFSAERLKGVDSTLKIQPAKLEDSAVYLCASSFTGGNEQFFGPGTRLTVL.

This chain joins TRBV28 and TRBJ1-2; D might be TRBD1 (6 bases). The V gene lost 5 bases and the J gene lost 4 bases, with 11 bases spanning the gap. The CDR3 sequence is 13 residues long. Germline assignment: CDR1 MDHEN and CDR2 SYDVKM. CDR3 sequence reads: CASSEQGPYGYTF. In nucleotides, the CDR3 is TGTGCCAGCAGTGAACAGGGTCCCTATGGCTACACCTTC.

Notes on this clone: A much larger clone differs from this one at a single base, so this may be a read error. The chain links TRBV27 to TRBJ1-1, with no clear D. Per the germline V gene, CDR1 is MNHEY and CDR2 is SMNVEV (reference sequence). The CDR3 runs to 13 residues. CDR3 region: CASSGFGNTEALF. CDR3 coding DNA: TGTGCCAGCAGTGGCTTCGGGAACACTGAAGCTCTCTTT.

Only a few counts were recorded for this clone. The chain uses TRBV5-6 and TRBJ1-2; TRBD1 matches at 11 bases. CDR1 is SGHDT, CDR2 YYEEEE, per germline. The CDR3 totals 15 residues. Losses at the gene ends were 0 bases for V and 5 bases for J; bases not matched to a gene: 3. The CDR3 DNA is TGTGCCAGCAGCTTGGGGACAGGGGGCGATTATGGCTACACCTTC. Translating it yields CASSLGTGGDYGYTF.

The V gene is TRBV15, the J gene TRBJ2-5; the D call may be TRBD1 or TRBD2 (5 bases each). The ends were cut back, 5 bases at V and 0 bases at J, with 22 bases in the middle. Germline V CDR1 and CDR2: LNHNV, YYDKDF (reference sequence). The CDR3 has 18 residues. Here the CDR3 DNA reads TGTGCCACCAGCCCTCGAGCGAGACAGCGGCTGTACCAAGAGACCCAGTACTTC. Amino acid sequence: CATSPRARQRLYQETQYF.

This clone has at least ten counts. The chain couples TRBV28 to TRBJ2-3; no reliable D call. The V and J ends lost 1 base and 0 bases respectively, with 8 bases between them. The length of the CDR3 is 15 residues. The germline CDR1 and CDR2 sequences are MDHEN and SYDVKM. This chain's CDR3 is CASSLYGRSTDTQYF. The CDR3 nucleotides read TGTGCCAGCAGTTTATACGGGCGTAGCACAGATACGCAGTATTTT.

On this clone itself: Other DNA sequences in this specimen translate into the identical CDR3. This chain links TRBV6-1 with TRBJ1-1; the D gene is possibly TRBD1 (5 bases). Trimming took 4 bases from V and 4 from J, leaving 7 bases between them. CDR3 length equals 12 residues. Germline CDR1 is MNHNS and CDR2 is SASEGT. This CDR3 is CASSVGGTEAFF. The CDR3 nucleotides read TGTGCCAGCAGTGTGGGGGGCACTGAAGCTTTCTTT.

The CDR3 is CASSLAQGSSGANVLTF. CDR3 sequence (DNA): TGTGCCAGCAGCTTAGCACAGGGGAGCTCTGGGGCCAACGTCCTGACTTTC. This sequence joins TRBV5-8 and TRBJ2-6; 7 nucleotides align to TRBD1. Germline CDR1 reads SGHTS; CDR2 reads YDEGEE. Trimming took 2 bases from V and 0 from J; bases not matched to a gene: 5. The CDR3 loop spans 17 amino acids.

The V gene is TRBV13, the J gene TRBJ2-2; 11 bases are a match to TRBD2. CDR1 is PRHDT, CDR2 FYEKMQ, per germline (reference sequence). The CDR3 has 20 residues. V lost 0 bases to trimming and J lost 0 bases; unmatched junction nucleotides: 9. CDR3 in amino acids: CASSLGGWLAGGTNTGELFF. The CDR3 DNA reads as TGTGCCAGCAGCTTAGGCGGTTGGCTAGCGGGAGGTACGAACACCGGGGAGCTGTTTTTT.

This chain uses TRBV6-6 with TRBJ2-5; the D is unclear. The CDR3 totals 13 residues. The V gene's germline CDR1 is MNHNY and CDR2 SVGAGI (reference sequence). The V and J ends lost 4 bases and 5 bases respectively, with 11 bases between them. This CDR3 reads CASSSFGEETQYF. The CDR3, as DNA: TGTGCCAGCAGTTCCTTCGGAGAGGAGACCCAGTACTTC.

J is TRBJ2-7 and V is TRBV28; the match to TRBD1 covers 11 bases. The junction had 5 bases not matched to a gene; V was cut back by 6 bases and J by 4 bases. Germline V lookup: CDR1 MDHEN, CDR2 SYDVKM. The CDR3 covers 14 residues. The DNA of the CDR3 is TGTGCCAGCAGCGGTAGGGACAGGGGGTACGAGCAGTACTTC. This sequence encodes CASSGRDRGYEQYF.

The chain uses TRBV7-9 and TRBJ2-5; 11 nucleotides align to TRBD2. With V trimmed by 6 bases and J by 5 bases, 5 bases remained unmatched. The CDR3 runs 14 residues. Germline values: CDR1 SEHNR, CDR2 FQNEAQ (reference sequence). The CDR3 here is CASRQTSGSETQYF. CDR3 nucleotide sequence: TGTGCCAGCAGGCAAACTAGCGGGAGTGAGACCCAGTACTTC. The whole variable domain, filled in from reference TRBV7-9 and TRBJ2-5, reads DTGVSQNPRHKITKRGQNVTFRCDPISEHNRLYWYRQTLGQGPEFLTYFQNEAQLEKSRLLSDRFSAERPKGSFSTLEIQRTEQGDSAMYLCASRQTSGSETQYFGPGTRLLVL.

The sample holds a few counts of this clone. This chain links TRBV29-1 with TRBJ2-5; D perhaps matches TRBD1 (5 bases). The J call may be faulty, since TRBJ2-7 better matches the DNA end. Germline CDR1 reads SQVTM; CDR2 reads ANQGSEA. The CDR3 contains 12 residues. CDR3 region: CSVGREGVEQYF. In nucleotides, the CDR3 is TGCAGCGTGGGAAGAGAAGGGGTCGAGCAGTACTTC.

This clone was seen ten or more times. V is TRBV6-5 and J is TRBJ2-3; 7 positions agree with TRBD2. Looked up from germline, CDR1 is MNHEY and CDR2 is SVGAGI. CDR3 length: 13 residues. The junction had 1 base not matched to a gene; V was cut back by 0 bases and J by 7 bases. The CDR3 DNA reads as TGTGCCAGCAGTTACTCCGGGGGGTATACGCAGTATTTT. This codes for CASSYSGGYTQYF.

The V call is TRBV7-3, the J call TRBJ2-1, with TRBD2 matching over 10 bases. This CDR3 comprises 15 residues. Germline V gene data show CDR1 as SGHTA and CDR2 as FQGTGA. V trimming: 2 bases; J trimming: 7 bases; junction bases outside the gene matches: 5. CDR3 sequence: CASSLLAGVGNEQFF. CDR3 bases: TGTGCCAGCAGCTTACTAGCGGGAGTGGGAAATGAGCAGTTCTTC.